This T cell receptor beta chain was found in a study of blood T cell repertoires in COVID-19. Study-wide context: The United States, Italy and Spain were the sources of the acute and convalescent COVID-19 samples. PBMCs, B-cell-depleted T cells, or T cells were the source of the cDNA or gDNA that made up the material.

Germline CDR1 and CDR2: MNHEY and SVGEGT. Trimming left V 4 bases short and J 6 bases short, with 15 bases between. CDR3 length: 14 amino acids. TCRdb's copy holds only in-frame clones and misses some; the assay was immunoSEQ multiplex PCR. The sample comprises over 150,000 clones, roughly four fifths of which are singletons, and 11% rests with the top ten. The chain combines TRBV6-2 or TRBV6-3 with TRBJ1-2; weak D call: TRBD1 (5 bases). The clonotype comes from a man aged 65 to 79 with active or convalescent COVID-19. The sequenced sample was peripheral blood. The CDR3 DNA is TGTGCCAGCAGTTCCCGTTCCCGACAGCATGGCTACACCTTC. Its protein product is CASSSRSRQHGYTF.